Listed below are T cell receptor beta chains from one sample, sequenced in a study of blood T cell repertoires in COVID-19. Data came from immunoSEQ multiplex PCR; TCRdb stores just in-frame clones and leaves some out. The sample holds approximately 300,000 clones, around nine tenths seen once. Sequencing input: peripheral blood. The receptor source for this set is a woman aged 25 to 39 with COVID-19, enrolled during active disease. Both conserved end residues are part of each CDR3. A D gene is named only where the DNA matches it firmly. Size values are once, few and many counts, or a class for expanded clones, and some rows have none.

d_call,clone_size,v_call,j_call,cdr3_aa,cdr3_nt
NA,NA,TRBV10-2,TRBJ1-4,CASRGTAATNEKLFF,TGCGCCAGCAGGGGTACCGCGGCAACTAATGAAAAACTGTTTTTT
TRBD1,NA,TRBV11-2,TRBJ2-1,CASSLVQGASSEQFF,TGTGCCAGCAGCTTAGTGCAGGGGGCTTCTAGTGAGCAGTTCTTC
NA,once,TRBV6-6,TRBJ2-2,CASSYSAGRTTLELFF,TGTGCCAGCAGTTACTCGGCGGGGAGGACCACACTGGAGCTGTTTTTT
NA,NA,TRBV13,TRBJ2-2,CASSSDRSHTGELFF,TGTGCCAGCAGCTCCGACAGGTCGCACACCGGGGAGCTGTTTTTT
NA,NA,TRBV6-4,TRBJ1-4,CASSDYSGTPREKLFF,TGTGCCAGCAGTGACTATTCCGGTACGCCCAGGGAAAAACTGTTTTTT
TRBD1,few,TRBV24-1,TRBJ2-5,CATDRGPGETQYF,TGTGCCACGGACAGGGGGCCAGGAGAGACCCAGTACTTC
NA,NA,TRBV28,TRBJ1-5,CASSFAGRSNQPQHF,TGTGCCAGCAGTTTTGCAGGTAGAAGTAATCAGCCCCAGCATTTT
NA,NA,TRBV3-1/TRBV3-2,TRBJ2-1,CASSQVASAGEQFF,TGTGCCAGCAGCCAAGTCGCTAGCGCAGGTGAGCAGTTCTTC
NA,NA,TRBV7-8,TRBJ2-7,CASSPRGRVSVEQYF,TGTGCCAGCAGCCCGAGGGGGAGAGTTTCGGTCGAGCAGTACTTC
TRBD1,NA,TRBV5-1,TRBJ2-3,CASSLGTGPTDTQYF,TGCGCCAGCAGCTTGGGGACAGGGCCCACAGATACGCAGTATTTT
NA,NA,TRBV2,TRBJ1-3,CASGGNTIYF,TGTGCCAGCGGAGGGAACACCATATATTTT